The 23 T cell receptor beta chains below come from one sample, sequenced in a study of blood T cell repertoires in COVID-19. The method was immunoSEQ multiplex PCR; TCRdb's version includes in-frame clones alone and lacks a portion of them. The table shows about 140,000 clones, with about 82% occurring only once. The sample taken for sequencing was peripheral blood. The receptors here all came from a woman older than 75 with active or convalescent COVID-19.

This chain connects TRBV10-3 to TRBJ1-2; D not resolved. V dropped 3 bases and J dropped 3 bases, with 5 bases sitting between them. This CDR3 contains 12 residues. CDR1 is ENHRY and CDR2 is SYGVKD in the germline V gene. CDR3 DNA sequence: TGTGCCATCAGTGACTCAGACTATGGCTACACCTTC. It yields the protein CAISDSDYGYTF.

The chain combines TRBV5-1 with TRBJ2-7, with 7 bases identical to TRBD1. Germline lookup yields CDR1 SGHRS and CDR2 YFSETQ. The CDR3 is 13 residues long. With 5 bases clipped from V and 6 bases from J, the junction kept 8 bases outside the gene matches. The CDR3 loop is CASRGQLPGEQYF. The CDR3 bases are TGCGCCAGCAGGGGACAGCTACCCGGCGAGCAGTACTTC.

V gene TRBV5-6 combines with J gene TRBJ1-3, with a tentative D call TRBD1 (5 bases). The germline V and J ends were trimmed by 1 base and 3 bases, with 11 bases remaining between them. Per the germline V gene, CDR1 is SGHDT and CDR2 is YYEEEE. The CDR3 contains 15 residues. The CDR3 DNA reads as TGTGCCAGCAGCTTGAGGACAAAGAGTGGAAACACCATATATTTT. Its protein product is CASSLRTKSGNTIYF.

The CDR3 loop reads CASSYELAPYNEQFF. The DNA of the CDR3 is TGTGCCAGCAGTTATGAGCTAGCCCCCTACAATGAGCAGTTCTTC. The chain is built from TRBV6-5 and TRBJ2-1; a weak D match, TRBD2 (5 bases). CDR3 size: 15 residues. Trimming took off 3 bases at V and 2 bases at J, with 11 bases between the two ends. Germline CDR1 and CDR2: MNHEY and SVGAGI.

CDR3 sequence reads: CASSLVAGGHNEQFF. CDR3 nucleotide sequence: TGTGCCAGCAGCTTAGTAGCGGGGGGGCACAATGAGCAGTTCTTC. The rearrangement uses TRBV7-2 and TRBJ2-1; TRBD2 aligns across 11 bases. Looked up from germline, CDR1 is SGHTA and CDR2 is FQGNSA. This CDR3 has 15 residues. The J segment lost 5 bases and the V segment lost 1 base, leaving 1 base of the junction unmatched.

This clone was picked up one time. The chain has TRBV12-3 or TRBV12-4 and TRBJ1-6; 7 nucleotides match TRBD1. V lost 10 bases, J lost 9 bases, and 9 bases stayed unmatched. The CDR3 is made up of 13 amino acids. In DNA form, the CDR3 reads TGTGCCACCGCACGGGACAGCCGTTCACCCCTCCACTTT. This sequence encodes CATARDSRSPLHF.

The genes are TRBV6-4 and TRBJ2-3; TRBD2 agrees at 11 bases. The CDR3 is 16 amino acids. Germline assignment: CDR1 MRHNA and CDR2 SNTAGT. The V and J ends lost 3 bases and 2 bases, in that order; junction bases with no gene match: 4. The CDR3 protein is CASSDASGGHTDTQYF. For the CDR3, the DNA is TGTGCCAGCAGTGATGCTAGCGGGGGGCACACAGATACGCAGTATTTT.

The chain is built from TRBV4-3 and TRBJ2-3; D is perhaps TRBD2 (5 bases). Between the trimmed V and J ends, which lost 1 base and 8 bases, there was a span of 16 bases. Germline values: CDR1 LGHNA, CDR2 YSLEER. This CDR3 has 15 residues. The CDR3 sequence: CASSQGNGVIATQYF. The CDR3 region has the DNA TGCGCCAGCAGCCAAGGAAACGGGGTTATCGCTACGCAGTATTTT.

In nucleotides, the CDR3 is TGCGCCAGCATAACAGACACAGGGGATGGCTACACCTTC. The encoded protein is CASITDTGDGYTF. The chain recombines TRBV10-1 with TRBJ1-2; the match to TRBD1 covers 7 bases. Germline V lookup: CDR1 WNHNN, CDR2 SYGVQD (reference sequence). This CDR3 contains 13 residues. The V segment lost 7 bases and the J segment 6 bases; nucleotides outside the gene matches: 8.

The gene calls are TRBV19 and TRBJ2-2; maybe TRBD1 (5 bases). Germline V gene data show CDR1 as LNHDA and CDR2 as SQIVND (reference sequence). The length of the CDR3 is 11 residues. Between the trimmed V and J ends, which lost 8 bases and 8 bases, there was a span of 9 bases. The CDR3 spells CASGARGELFF. As DNA, the CDR3 is TGTGCCAGTGGGGCGCGGGGGGAGCTGTTTTTT.

The chain recombines TRBV5-1 with TRBJ2-2; D unresolved. Germline lookup yields CDR1 SGHRS and CDR2 YFSETQ. V was clipped by 4 bases and J by 1 base, with 11 bases between them. The CDR3 is 15 amino acids. CDR3 DNA: TGCGCCAGCAGCCCGGGTGACTTGAACACCGGGGAGCTGTTTTTT. Translation: CASSPGDLNTGELFF. Full variable domain (missing parts from reference TRBV5-1 and TRBJ2-2): KAGVTQTPRYLIKTRGQQVTLSCSPISGHRSVSWYQQTPGQGLQFLFEYFSETQRNKGNFPGRFSGRQFSNSRSEMNVSTLELGDSALYLCASSPGDLNTGELFFGEGSRLTVL.

The chain links TRBV6-6 to TRBJ2-3, with D possibly being TRBD2 (6 bases). The CDR3 is 16 residues long. Germline V CDR1 and CDR2: MNHNY, SVGAGI (reference sequence). Trimming removed 3 bases from V and 5 bases from J, with 18 bases in between. CDR3 protein: CASSYSSDSLGDTQYF. Written as DNA, the CDR3 is TGTGCCAGCAGTTATTCTAGCGACTCCTTGGGAGATACGCAGTATTTT.

On this clone: The junction departs from the called germline gene at one end, perhaps through a read error. The rearrangement links TRBV7-9 to TRBJ2-4; D may be TRBD2 (5 bases). CDR1 and CDR2 (germline): SEHNR, FQNEAQ (reference sequence). The CDR3 has 11 residues. The CDR3 DNA reads TGTGCCAGCAGCTACGCTGAGGGATTGCTCTTC. Its translation: CASSYAEGLLF.

The chain links TRBV10-3 to TRBJ2-2, with D tentatively TRBD1 (6 bases). Germline CDR1 ENHRY, CDR2 SYGVKD. This CDR3 comprises 15 residues. Deletions cut 9 bases from V and 0 bases from J, with 14 bases between. CDR3 sequence (DNA): TGTGCCATTCCTAAGGGGGTAACGAACACCGGGGAGCTGTTTTTT. Translated: CAIPKGVTNTGELFF.

The V and J genes are TRBV4-2 and TRBJ2-3; D gene uncertain. The germline CDR1 and CDR2 sequences are LGHNA and YNFKEQ. Trimming stripped 4 bases from V and 0 bases from J, with 8 bases between. There are 14 residues in the CDR3. This CDR3 reads CASSPSVSTDTQYF. The CDR3 region has the DNA TGTGCCAGCAGCCCCTCGGTCAGCACAGATACGCAGTATTTT.

The chain carries TRBV2 and TRBJ2-6; tentatively, D is TRBD1 (5 bases). V was clipped by 2 bases and J by 4 bases, with 12 bases between them. The CDR3 is 16 residues long. CDR1 SNHLY and CDR2 FYNNEI come from the germline V gene. The CDR3 sequence: CASSENRSPGANVLTF. The CDR3 DNA sequence: TGTGCCAGCAGTGAAAACAGGTCTCCCGGGGCCAACGTCCTGACTTTC.

V usage is TRBV3-1 (or the pseudogene TRBV3-2) and J usage is TRBJ2-6, with D possibly matching TRBD1 (5 bases). The germline CDR1 and CDR2 sequences are LGHDT and YNNKEL (reference sequence). Trimming stripped 4 bases from V and 0 bases from J, with 7 bases between. This CDR3 contains 15 residues. The CDR3 nucleotides read TGTGCCAGCAGCCTCACAGGCTCTGGGGCCAACGTCCTGACTTTC. It codes for CASSLTGSGANVLTF.

This clone was observed a few times. Here the CDR3 DNA reads TGTGCCAGCAGCCCCTGGAGAGGGAGTGAAAAACTGTTTTTT. Residues: CASSPWRGSEKLFF. V gene TRBV7-8 combines with J gene TRBJ1-4; unclear D gene. Trimming stripped 5 bases from V and 7 bases from J, with 14 bases between. The germline gives CDR1 SGHVS, CDR2 FQNEAQ. The CDR3 runs to 14 residues.

The V call is TRBV30, the J call TRBJ2-5; TRBD1 is a possible D gene (8 bases). Per the germline V gene, CDR1 is GTSNPN and CDR2 is SVGIG (reference sequence). This CDR3 is built from 15 residues. V gave up 0 bases and J gave up 5 bases, with 16 bases separating them. CDR3 bases: TGTGCCTGGAGTGTACAGGGGGGGCCAGGTGAGACCCAGTACTTC. Translating it yields CAWSVQGGPGETQYF. The variable domain in full, with the rest retrieved from reference TRBV30 and TRBJ2-5, is SQTIHQWPATLVQPVGSPLSLECTVEGTSNPNLYWYRQAAGRGLQLLFYSVGIGQISSEVPQNLSASRPQDRQFILSSKKLLLSDSGFYLCAWSVQGGPGETQYFGPGTRLLVL.

The V and J genes are TRBV6-5 and TRBJ1-4, with a tentative D call TRBD1 (5 bases). Trimming took 7 bases from V and 7 from J, leaving 16 bases between them. CDR3 length: 14 residues. Germline V gives CDR1 MNHEY, CDR2 SVGAGI. The CDR3 DNA reads as TGTGCCAGCACAATGGACCAGGGTGGTGAAAAACTGTTTTTT. Its translation is CASTMDQGGEKLFF.

This sequence joins TRBV6-6 and TRBJ1-2; TRBD1 aligns across 9 bases. Looked up from germline, CDR1 is MNHNY and CDR2 is SVGAGI (reference sequence). The CDR3 consists of 15 residues. The trim removed 4 bases at V and 5 bases at J, leaving 8 bases unmatched. This CDR3 is CASSFGQGRSYGYTF. CDR3 in DNA: TGTGCCAGCAGTTTCGGACAGGGGAGGAGTTATGGCTACACCTTC.

The V call is TRBV7-9, the J call TRBJ1-1, with a tentative D call TRBD1 (5 bases). Trimming shortened V by 6 bases and J by 1 base, and 6 bases separated the two germline ends. CDR3 size: 12 residues. The germline gives CDR1 SEHNR, CDR2 FQNEAQ (reference sequence). CDR3 protein: CASSQGNTEAFF. The CDR3 nucleotides read TGTGCCAGCAGTCAGGGGAACACTGAAGCTTTCTTT. The whole variable domain, remainder taken from reference TRBV7-9 and TRBJ1-1, is DTGVSQNPRHKITKRGQNVTFRCDPISEHNRLYWYRQTLGQGPEFLTYFQNEAQLEKSRLLSDRFSAERPKGSFSTLEIQRTEQGDSAMYLCASSQGNTEAFFGQGTRLTVV.

The V and J genes are TRBV15 and TRBJ1-2; D is unresolved. The CDR3 has 15 amino acids. Germline loops: CDR1 LNHNV, CDR2 YYDKDF (reference sequence). Trimming left V 1 base short and J 2 bases short, with 11 bases between. The DNA for the CDR3 is TGTGCCACCAGCAGAGTTTCGGGGTCGAACTATGGCTACACCTTC. Translation gives CATSRVSGSNYGYTF.